The 7 T cell receptor beta chains below all came from one sample that was sequenced in a study of T-cell reconstitution after alpha-beta-depleted transplantation in children. TCRbeta library preparation incorporated unique molecular identifiers. TCRdb called the PCR reads again in MiXCR, with one record for every CDR3 protein. Among approximately 640,000 distinct CDR3 sequences, roughly 15% were seen once, and the ten largest hold 0.8% to 1.1%. The material was PBMCs from the stem cell graft donor, obtained from the stem cell graft. All receptors derive from a human donor who donated a stem cell graft to a child with acute myeloid leukemia.

CDR3 nucleotides: TGTGCCAGCAGCTCGGTCGGGACCTACCCCACAGATACGCAGTATTTT. Its translation: CASSSVGTYPTDTQYF. The chain employs TRBV9 and TRBJ2-3; either TRBD1 or TRBD2 may fit D (5 bases each). V was cut by 4 bases and J by 2 bases, with 17 bases left in between. Germline lookup yields CDR1 SGDLS and CDR2 YYNGEE. This CDR3 spans 16 amino acids.

This clonotype was found many times. The gene calls are TRBV5-5 and TRBJ1-2; 8 bases line up with TRBD1. Unmatched junction bases numbered 5, after V lost 4 bases and J lost 0 bases. Germline assignment: CDR1 SGHKS and CDR2 YYEKEE (reference sequence). The CDR3 totals 15 residues. The CDR3 coding sequence is TGTGCCAGCAGCCCCGGACAGGGTGCTAACTATGGCTACACCTTC. Translation: CASSPGQGANYGYTF. The full variable domain, completed using reference TRBV5-5 and TRBJ1-2, is DAGVTQSPTHLIKTRGQQVTLRCSPISGHKSVSWYQQVLGQGPQFIFQYYEKEERGRGNFPDRFSARQFPNYSSELNVNALLLGDSALYLCASSPGQGANYGYTFGSGTRLTVV.

The chain links TRBV6-5 to TRBJ2-5; perhaps TRBD1 as D (6 bases). The CDR3 covers 14 residues. The V and J ends lost 2 bases and 2 bases respectively, with 9 bases between them. Germline lookup yields CDR1 MNHEY and CDR2 SVGAGI. The CDR3 DNA sequence: TGTGCCAGCAGTTACGGGGGCAAACAAGAGACCCAGTACTTC. This encodes CASSYGGKQETQYF.

This clonotype was counted ten times or more. This sequence joins TRBV20-1 and TRBJ2-1; TRBD2 is a possible D gene (6 bases). Germline V CDR1 and CDR2: DFQATT, SNEGSKA (reference sequence). The CDR3 contains 13 residues. Trimming removed 5 bases at V and 3 bases at J, with 11 bases between. Here the CDR3 reads CSAGATSYNEQFF. CDR3 coding DNA: TGCAGTGCTGGAGCGACTAGCTACAATGAGCAGTTCTTC.

This clonotype has ten or more counts. The chain has TRBV5-1 and TRBJ1-2; 7 nucleotides line up with TRBD1. The V and J ends lost 4 bases and 2 bases, in that order; junction bases with no gene match: 11. Germline V gives CDR1 SGHRS, CDR2 YFSETQ. The CDR3 spans 16 residues. In DNA, the CDR3 is TGCGCCAGCAGCCGATCATCGTCGGGACAGAACTATGGCTACACCTTC. This translates into CASSRSSSGQNYGYTF.

As DNA, the CDR3 is TGCGCCAGCAGCGAAATCCGGGACAGGGCTGAAAAACTGTTTTTT. This encodes CASSEIRDRAEKLFF. The chain couples TRBV4-1 to TRBJ1-4; 9 bases are shared with TRBD1. After removal of 5 bases from V and 7 bases from J, the junction contained 8 bases not matched to a gene. This CDR3 comprises 15 residues. Germline V gene sequence: CDR1 MGHRA, CDR2 YSYEKL.

In this sample, this clonotype turned up a few times. The CDR3 loop reads CASSYSGHPGYEQYF. The CDR3 DNA reads TGTGCCAGCAGTTACAGCGGGCACCCCGGCTACGAGCAGTACTTC. The chain joins TRBV6-2 or TRBV6-3 to TRBJ2-7, with D perhaps TRBD2 (6 bases). The CDR3 spans 15 residues. With 2 bases removed from V and 3 bases from J, the gap between germline ends came to 14 bases. Germline V gene lookup returns CDR1 MNHEY and CDR2 SVGEGT.